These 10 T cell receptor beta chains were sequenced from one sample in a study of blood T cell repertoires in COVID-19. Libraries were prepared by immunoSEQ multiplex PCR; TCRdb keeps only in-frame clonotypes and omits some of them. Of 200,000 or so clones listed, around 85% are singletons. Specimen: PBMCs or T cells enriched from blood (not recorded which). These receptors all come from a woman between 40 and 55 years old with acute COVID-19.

The CDR3 reads CASSLVQGHEQFF. CDR3 DNA sequence: TGTGCCAGCAGCTTAGTACAGGGTCATGAGCAGTTCTTC. The chain uses TRBV7-2 and TRBJ2-1, with D maybe TRBD1 (6 bases). The germline V gene has CDR1 SGHTA and CDR2 FQGNSA. The CDR3 consists of 13 residues. The V end was cut by 1 base, the J end by 8 bases, with 9 bases between.

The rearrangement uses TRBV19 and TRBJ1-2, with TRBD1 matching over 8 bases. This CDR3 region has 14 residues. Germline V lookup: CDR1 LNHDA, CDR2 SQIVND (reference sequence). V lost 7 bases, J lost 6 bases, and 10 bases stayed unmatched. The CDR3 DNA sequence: TGTGCCAGTACCCGAGGACAGGGCGCGGATGGCTACACCTTC. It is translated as CASTRGQGADGYTF.

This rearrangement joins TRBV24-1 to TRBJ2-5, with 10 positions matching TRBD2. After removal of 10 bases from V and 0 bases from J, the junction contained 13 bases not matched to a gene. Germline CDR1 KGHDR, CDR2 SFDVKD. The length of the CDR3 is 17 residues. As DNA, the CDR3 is TGTGCCACATCCACCGCCTCTAGCGGGGGTTACCAAGAGACCCAGTACTTC. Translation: CATSTASSGGYQETQYF.

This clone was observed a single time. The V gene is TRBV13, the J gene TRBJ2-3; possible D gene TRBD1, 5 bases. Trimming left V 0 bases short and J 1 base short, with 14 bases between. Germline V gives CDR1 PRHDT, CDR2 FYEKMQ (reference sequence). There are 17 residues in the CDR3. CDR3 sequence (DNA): TGTGCCAGCAGCTTAGGATTGGTGGGGCGCGGCACAGATACGCAGTATTTT. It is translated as CASSLGLVGRGTDTQYF.

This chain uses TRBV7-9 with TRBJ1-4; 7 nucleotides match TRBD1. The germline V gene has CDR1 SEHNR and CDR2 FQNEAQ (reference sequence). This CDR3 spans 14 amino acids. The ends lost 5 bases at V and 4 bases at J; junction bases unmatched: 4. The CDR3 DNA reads TGTGCCAGCAGCCCCGGGACAGATAATGAAAAACTGTTTTTT. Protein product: CASSPGTDNEKLFF.

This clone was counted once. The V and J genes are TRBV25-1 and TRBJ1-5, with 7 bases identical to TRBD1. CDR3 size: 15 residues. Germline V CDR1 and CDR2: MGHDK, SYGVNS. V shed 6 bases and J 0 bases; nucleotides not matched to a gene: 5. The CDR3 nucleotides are TGTGCCAGCAGCCCGGGACAGAATAGCAATCAGCCCCAGCATTTT. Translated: CASSPGQNSNQPQHF.

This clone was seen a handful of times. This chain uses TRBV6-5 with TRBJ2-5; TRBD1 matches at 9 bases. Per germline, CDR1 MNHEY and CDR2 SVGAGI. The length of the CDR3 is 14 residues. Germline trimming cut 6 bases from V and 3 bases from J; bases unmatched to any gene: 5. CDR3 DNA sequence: TGTGCCAGCAGCTTGGACAGGGGAAAAGAGACCCAGTACTTC. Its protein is CASSLDRGKETQYF.

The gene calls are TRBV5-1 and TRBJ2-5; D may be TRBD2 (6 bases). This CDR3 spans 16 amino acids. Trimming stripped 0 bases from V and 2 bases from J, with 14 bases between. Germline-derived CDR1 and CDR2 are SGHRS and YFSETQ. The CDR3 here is CASSLALDGSQETQYF. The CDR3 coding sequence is TGCGCCAGCAGCTTGGCCTTAGACGGGAGTCAAGAGACCCAGTACTTC.

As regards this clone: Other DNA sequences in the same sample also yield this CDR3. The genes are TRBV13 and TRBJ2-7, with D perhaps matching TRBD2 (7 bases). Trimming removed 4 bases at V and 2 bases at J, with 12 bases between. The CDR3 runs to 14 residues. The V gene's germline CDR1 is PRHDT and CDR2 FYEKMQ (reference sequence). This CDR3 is CASSSGGRAYEQYF. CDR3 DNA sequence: TGTGCCAGCAGCTCCGGGGGGCGAGCCTACGAGCAGTACTTC.

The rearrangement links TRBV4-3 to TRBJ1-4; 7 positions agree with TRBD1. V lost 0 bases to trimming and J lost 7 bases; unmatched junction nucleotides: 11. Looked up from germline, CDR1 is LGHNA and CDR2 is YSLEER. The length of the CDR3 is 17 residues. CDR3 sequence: CASSQEVLRGKGEKLFF. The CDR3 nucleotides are TGCGCCAGCAGCCAAGAAGTCCTCAGGGGGAAGGGTGAAAAACTGTTTTTT.